The clone carrying this TCR beta chain was counted a single time. The data were taken from a study of radiation and T cells in renal cell carcinoma. This table comes from immunoSEQ multiplex PCR, and its TCRdb copy is limited to in-frame clones, with some not included. Here the sample spans some 75,000 clones, 82% being singletons. Time point here: blood 2 weeks post-SBRT. Indicated treatment: 15 Gy SBRT to primary tumor, nephrectomy 4 weeks later. Radiation-treated patients gave blood at baseline, week 2 and week 4. CDR1 and CDR2 from the germline V gene are WNHNN and SYGVQD (reference sequence). V trimming: 3 bases; J trimming: 4 bases; junction bases outside the gene matches: 4. The CDR3 has 15 amino acids.

This chain uses TRBV10-1 with TRBJ2-1; 9 nucleotides agree with TRBD2. The clonotype originates from a man aged 55 to 70 with renal cell carcinoma. The sample was blood, taken from a patient whose treatment included radiotherapy and nephrectomy. This CDR3 reads CASSDRLAVYNEQFF. The CDR3 DNA reads TGCGCCAGCAGTGACCGACTAGCGGTGTACAATGAGCAGTTCTTC.